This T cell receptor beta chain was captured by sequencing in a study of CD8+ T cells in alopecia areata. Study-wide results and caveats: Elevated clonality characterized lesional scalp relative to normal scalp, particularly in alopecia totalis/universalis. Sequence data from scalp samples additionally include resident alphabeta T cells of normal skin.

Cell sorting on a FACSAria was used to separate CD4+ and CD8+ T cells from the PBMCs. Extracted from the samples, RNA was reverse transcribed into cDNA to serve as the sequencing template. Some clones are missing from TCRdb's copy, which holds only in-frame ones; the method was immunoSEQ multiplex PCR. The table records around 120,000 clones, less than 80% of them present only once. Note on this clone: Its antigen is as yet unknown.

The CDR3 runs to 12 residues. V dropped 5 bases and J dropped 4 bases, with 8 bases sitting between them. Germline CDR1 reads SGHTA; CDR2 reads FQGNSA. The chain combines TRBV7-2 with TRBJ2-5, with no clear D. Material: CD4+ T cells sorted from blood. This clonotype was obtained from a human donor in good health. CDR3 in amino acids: CASSGWGETQYF. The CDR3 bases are TGTGCCAGCAGCGGCTGGGGAGAGACCCAGTACTTC. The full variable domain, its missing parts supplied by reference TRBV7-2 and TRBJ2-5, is GAGVSQSPSNKVTEKGKDVELRCDPISGHTALYWYRQSLGQGLEFLIYFQGNSAPDKSGLPSDRFSAERTGGSVSTLTIQRTQQEDSAVYLCASSGWGETQYFGPGTRLLVL.